The TCR beta chain under discussion was sequenced for a study of CD8 T cells in ankylosing spondylitis. TCRdb passed the 5' RACE reads through MiXCR, listing each CDR3 protein once. This table holds roughly 190,000 distinct CDR3 sequences, roughly 12% found once. Trimming took off 1 base at V and 8 bases at J, with 11 bases between the two ends. The CDR3 sequence is 14 residues long. Germline CDR1 is SEHNR and CDR2 is FQNEAQ (reference sequence). The sequenced material came from blood, either unsorted or a sorted T cell fraction (not recorded which). This receptor was taken from a male donor with ankylosing spondylitis or in good health (not recorded which). The chain couples TRBV7-9 to TRBJ1-4; D not certain. The CDR3 DNA follows: TGTGCCAGCAGCTTAGAGGCCCGAAGGGAAAAACTGTTTTTT. Its protein is CASSLEARREKLFF.